Presented here are 25 T cell receptor beta chains from one specimen sequenced in a study of CD8 T cells in ankylosing spondylitis. Study-wide points: Ankylosing spondylitis blood appeared to be characterized by a TCR beta motif of 7 to 9 highly homologous variants.

Via MiXCR, TCRdb re-called the 5' RACE reads, giving one row per CDR3 protein. This sample has about 220,000 distinct CDR3 sequences, with just under 7.5% found just once. Their recognized antigens are unknown. The source material was blood, either unsorted or a sorted T cell fraction (not recorded which). The receptors here all came from a male donor with ankylosing spondylitis.

This clonotype was counted at least ten times. This chain's CDR3 is CASSHAYEQYF. The CDR3 nucleotides read TGTGCCAGCAGTCACGCCTACGAGCAGTACTTC. The V and J genes are TRBV28 and TRBJ2-7; D uncertain. The CDR3 consists of 11 residues. With 5 bases removed from V and 2 bases from J, the gap between germline ends came to 4 bases. Looked up from germline, CDR1 is MDHEN and CDR2 is SYDVKM. Using reference TRBV28 and TRBJ2-7 for the parts outside the CDR3, the full variable domain is DVKVTQSSRYLVKRTGEKVFLECVQDMDHENMFWYRQDPGLGLRLIYFSYDVKMKEKGDIPEGYSVSREKKERFSLILESASTNQTSMYLCASSHAYEQYFGPGTRLTVT.

In this sample, this clonotype turned up a few times. The chain is built from TRBV7-9 and TRBJ2-7; D may be TRBD2 (6 bases). V lost 4 bases and J lost 4, with 20 bases in between. The CDR3 is 16 amino acids. Germline V gives CDR1 SEHNR, CDR2 FQNEAQ (reference sequence). CDR3 amino acids: CASSSSGPPGGYEQYF. The CDR3 coding sequence is TGTGCCAGCAGCTCCTCGGGCCCCCCCGGAGGGTACGAGCAGTACTTC. The full variable domain, its missing parts supplied by reference TRBV7-9 and TRBJ2-7, is DTGVSQNPRHKITKRGQNVTFRCDPISEHNRLYWYRQTLGQGPEFLTYFQNEAQLEKSRLLSDRFSAERPKGSFSTLEIQRTEQGDSAMYLCASSSSGPPGGYEQYFGPGTRLTVT.

At least ten counts were recorded for this clonotype. The chain has TRBV4-2 and TRBJ2-7, with 10 bases lining up with TRBD2. CDR1 and CDR2 from the germline V gene are LGHNA and YNFKEQ. There are 16 residues in the CDR3. The V gene end was trimmed by 1 base and the J gene end by 7 bases; junction bases not matched to a gene: 10. The CDR3 sequence is CASSQALAGDPLEQYF. The CDR3 DNA reads as TGTGCCAGCAGCCAAGCCCTAGCGGGGGATCCTTTGGAGCAGTACTTC.

This clonotype was seen ten or more times. The chain combines TRBV7-9 with TRBJ2-1; D is possibly TRBD1 (5 bases). The CDR3 is made up of 16 amino acids. With 4 bases removed from V and 7 bases from J, the gap between germline ends came to 20 bases. From germline, CDR1 is SEHNR and CDR2 FQNEAQ (reference sequence). Here the CDR3 DNA reads TGTGCCAGCAGCTCGGGTGGGGCCACAGTCCTAAATGAGCAGTTCTTC. Residues: CASSSGGATVLNEQFF.

This clonotype appeared many times. The V gene is TRBV5-1, the J gene TRBJ2-7; D might be TRBD2 (5 bases). Between the trimmed V and J ends, which lost 0 bases and 4 bases, there was a span of 8 bases. CDR3 length equals 13 residues. Germline CDR1 and CDR2: SGHRS and YFSETQ. The CDR3 DNA is TGCGCCAGCAGCTTGGCGGGGATATACGAGCAGTACTTC. Translation gives CASSLAGIYEQYF.

This clonotype was counted at least ten times. The rearrangement uses TRBV12-3 or TRBV12-4 and TRBJ2-1; D may be TRBD2 (5 bases). The CDR3 covers 16 residues. V dropped 4 bases and J dropped 8 bases, with 21 bases sitting between them. The CDR3 DNA reads as TGTGCCAGCAGTTCCGGCGGCGAGGGAAAGAGCGATGAGCAGTTCTTC. This sequence encodes CASSSGGEGKSDEQFF.

This clonotype was recorded at least ten times. This rearrangement joins TRBV4-1 to TRBJ2-2; possible D gene TRBD2, 6 bases. Germline V lookup: CDR1 MGHRA, CDR2 YSYEKL. V lost 1 base, J lost 3 bases, and 9 bases lay in between. CDR3 length equals 15 residues. The CDR3 coding sequence is TGCGCCAGCAGCCAAGGGCGGGGTTACACCGGGGAGCTGTTTTTT. Amino acids: CASSQGRGYTGELFF.

This clonotype was counted many times. The chain has TRBV7-9 and TRBJ2-7; 11 nucleotides match TRBD2. The germline V gene encodes CDR1 SEHNR and CDR2 FQNEAQ (reference sequence). Trimming at V came to 5 bases and at J to 4 bases, leaving 10 bases not matched to a gene. The CDR3 runs 16 residues. The DNA for the CDR3 is TGTGCCAGCAGCCCGGTAGCGGGAGGGCCTGGGTACGAGCAGTACTTC. Translation gives CASSPVAGGPGYEQYF.

This clonotype was observed at least ten times. The chain joins TRBV7-8 to TRBJ1-5, with a possible D match to TRBD1 (5 bases). V was clipped by 5 bases and J by 3 bases, with 20 bases between them. This CDR3 is 17 amino acids long. Looked up from germline, CDR1 is SGHVS and CDR2 is FQNEAQ. The CDR3 sequence is CASSNSGTAVSNQPQHF. The CDR3 nucleotides are TGTGCCAGCAGCAACTCCGGGACCGCCGTTTCCAATCAGCCCCAGCATTTT.

This clonotype was recorded at least ten times. J is TRBJ2-1 and V is TRBV5-1; 14 positions agree with TRBD2. CDR3 length equals 15 residues. The ends lost 4 bases at V and 9 bases at J; junction bases unmatched: 6. Per germline, CDR1 SGHRS and CDR2 YFSETQ. The DNA of the CDR3 is TGCGCCAGCAGCCCCTGGACTAGCGGGGGGCCTGAGCAGTTCTTC. Protein sequence: CASSPWTSGGPEQFF.

This clonotype was seen many times. V is TRBV9 and J is TRBJ1-1; 10 bases align to TRBD1. The CDR3 covers 17 residues. V gave up 0 bases and J gave up 0 bases; unmatched junction bases: 5. Looked up from germline, CDR1 is SGDLS and CDR2 is YYNGEE. The CDR3 spells CASSVVGTGALNTEAFF. The CDR3 DNA follows: TGTGCCAGCAGCGTAGTCGGGACAGGGGCCCTGAACACTGAAGCTTTCTTT.

This clonotype was detected ten times or more. J is TRBJ1-1 and V is TRBV9; D call uncertain. The CDR3 consists of 12 residues. In germline, CDR1 is SGDLS, CDR2 YYNGEE. Between the trimmed V and J ends, which lost 5 bases and 7 bases, there was a span of 12 bases. The CDR3 loop is CASSFEWGEAFF. For the CDR3, the DNA is TGTGCCAGCAGTTTCGAGTGGGGTGAAGCTTTCTTT.

In this sample, this clonotype turned up a few times. This chain joins TRBV20-1 and TRBJ1-2; maybe TRBD1 (6 bases). V was cut by 3 bases and J by 2 bases, with 16 bases left in between. This CDR3 comprises 15 residues. Germline values: CDR1 DFQATT, CDR2 SNEGSKA (reference sequence). CDR3 loop: CSASPLGGRNYGYTF. The CDR3 coding sequence is TGCAGTGCTAGTCCCCTGGGGGGGCGAAACTATGGCTACACCTTC.

V gene TRBV30 combines with J gene TRBJ1-1; 11 bases are a match to TRBD1. The germline V gene encodes CDR1 GTSNPN and CDR2 SVGIG (reference sequence). V trimming: 5 bases; J trimming: 11 bases; junction bases outside the gene matches: 4. This CDR3 comprises 11 residues. The CDR3 loop is CAWGQGALAFF. The CDR3, as DNA: TGTGCCTGGGGACAGGGGGCTTTGGCTTTCTTT. Filled out from reference TRBV30 and TRBJ1-1, the complete variable domain reads SQTIHQWPATLVQPVGSPLSLECTVEGTSNPNLYWYRQAAGRGLQLLFYSVGIGQISSEVPQNLSASRPQDRQFILSSKKLLLSDSGFYLCAWGQGALAFFGQGTRLTVV.

The chain joins TRBV9 to TRBJ2-1; the D gene is possibly TRBD2 (5 bases). CDR1 is SGDLS and CDR2 is YYNGEE in the germline V gene. The germline V and J ends were trimmed by 5 bases and 0 bases, with 15 bases remaining between them. This CDR3 has 16 residues. As DNA, the CDR3 is TGTGCCAGCAGACCTCCAGCGGAGTCCTCCTACAATGAGCAGTTCTTC. Translation: CASRPPAESSYNEQFF.

This clonotype was counted at least ten times. This sequence joins TRBV29-1 and TRBJ2-7, with D perhaps being TRBD1 or TRBD2 (6 bases each). V gave up 4 bases and J gave up 2 bases, with 15 bases separating them. This CDR3 contains 14 residues. In germline, CDR1 is SQVTM, CDR2 ANQGSEA. Here the CDR3 DNA reads TGCAGCGTTGTATCCCCAGGGGAGGCCTACGAGCAGTACTTC. Protein product: CSVVSPGEAYEQYF.

This clonotype showed up many times. V is TRBV7-9 and J is TRBJ2-1; 11 nucleotides match TRBD1. Germline V lookup: CDR1 SEHNR, CDR2 FQNEAQ (reference sequence). This CDR3 has 16 amino acids. V lost 5 bases, J lost 6 bases, and 9 bases stayed unmatched. For the CDR3, the DNA is TGTGCCAGCAGCCTCGGTTCCGGGACAGGGGGCAATGAGCAGTTCTTC. Translation gives CASSLGSGTGGNEQFF.

This clonotype was observed many times. The chain uses TRBV6-5 and TRBJ2-2; either TRBD1 or TRBD2 may supply D (7 bases each). This CDR3 has 17 amino acids. Per germline, CDR1 MNHEY and CDR2 SVGAGI. V shed 4 bases and J shed 3 bases, with 18 bases lying between them. In nucleotides, the CDR3 is TGTGCCAGCAGTTCAGGGGGGGCTAGGCCGTACACCGGGGAGCTGTTTTTT. It yields the protein CASSSGGARPYTGELFF.

This clonotype came up many times. The chain carries TRBV7-2 and TRBJ2-5; 11 nucleotides agree with TRBD2. CDR1 and CDR2 from the germline V gene are SGHTA and FQGNSA. V shed 2 bases, J shed 5 bases, and the junction held 10 bases outside the gene matches. This CDR3 has 17 amino acids. The CDR3 loop is CASSLSLAGGPRETQYF. The CDR3 DNA is TGTGCCAGCAGCTTATCCTTAGCGGGGGGGCCGCGGGAGACCCAGTACTTC. Variable domain in full (rest from reference TRBV7-2 and TRBJ2-5): GAGVSQSPSNKVTEKGKDVELRCDPISGHTALYWYRQSLGQGLEFLIYFQGNSAPDKSGLPSDRFSAERTGGSVSTLTIQRTQQEDSAVYLCASSLSLAGGPRETQYFGPGTRLLVL.

This clonotype was detected many times. This rearrangement joins TRBV3-1 to TRBJ2-7; D not certain. Germline assignment: CDR1 LGHDT and CDR2 YNNKEL (reference sequence). The CDR3 loop spans 13 amino acids. V dropped 0 bases and J dropped 4 bases, with 7 bases sitting between them. CDR3 in amino acids: CASSQERYYEQYF. As DNA, the CDR3 is TGTGCCAGCAGCCAAGAGCGGTATTACGAGCAGTACTTC.

This clonotype showed up many times. The genes are TRBV10-3 and TRBJ2-7, with D possibly TRBD1 on 5 matching bases. The V end lost 3 bases, the J end lost 7 bases, and 10 bases lay between the germline ends. Germline values: CDR1 ENHRY, CDR2 SYGVKD. CDR3 length equals 12 residues. The CDR3 reads CAISEAGKEQYF. In DNA, the CDR3 is TGTGCCATCAGTGAAGCAGGGAAAGAGCAGTACTTC.

This clonotype occurred many times. This chain joins TRBV5-6 and TRBJ1-2; no definite D call. Germline V gives CDR1 SGHDT, CDR2 YYEEEE. With 0 bases removed from V and 5 bases from J, the gap between germline ends came to 5 bases. This CDR3 comprises 12 residues. The DNA for the CDR3 is TGTGCCAGCAGCTTGGGTCGGTATGGCTACACCTTC. The encoded protein is CASSLGRYGYTF.

The sample holds many counts of this clonotype. This chain links TRBV29-1 with TRBJ1-2; no definite D call. The CDR3 is 11 residues long. CDR1 and CDR2 (germline): SQVTM, ANQGSEA. The V and J ends lost 6 bases and 4 bases respectively, with 9 bases between them. In nucleotides, the CDR3 is TGCAGCGTCCCGCGCAGCTATGGCTACACCTTC. Translating gives CSVPRSYGYTF. Together with reference TRBV29-1 and TRBJ1-2, the CDR3 gives the full variable domain: SAVISQKPSRDICQRGTSLTIQCQVDSQVTMMFWYRQQPGQSLTLIATANQGSEATYESGFVIDKFPISRPNLTFSTLTVSNMSPEDSSIYLCSVPRSYGYTFGSGTRLTVV.

The chain joins TRBV10-2 to TRBJ1-2, with a weak D call TRBD1 (6 bases). Germline V lookup: CDR1 WSHSY, CDR2 SAAADI. V was cut by 5 bases and J by 7 bases, with 11 bases left in between. The CDR3 length is 12 residues. CDR3 sequence: CASSTGTSGYTF. Here the CDR3 DNA reads TGCGCCAGCAGTACCGGGACAAGTGGCTACACCTTC.

This clonotype was observed a few times. The chain uses TRBV12-3 or TRBV12-4 and TRBJ2-1; a possible D gene is TRBD2 (5 bases). The V and J ends lost 0 bases and 10 bases respectively, with 10 bases between them. This CDR3 is built from 13 residues. The CDR3 coding sequence is TGTGCCAGCAGTTTAGCTGGCGGGCTGGAGCAGTTCTTC. Translation gives CASSLAGGLEQFF.